This T cell receptor beta chain was observed in a study of Graves' ophthalmopathy and Graves' hyperthyroidism. Study results and limitations: Ophthalmopathy and stable hyperthyroidism were discriminated by a 13-signature model, with about 90% sensitivity and about 84% specificity.

The V end was cut by 1 base, the J end by 10 bases, with 13 bases between. Germline CDR1 reads SGHAT; CDR2 reads FQNNGV. This CDR3 has 13 amino acids. Stable hyperthyroidism denotes an absence of ophthalmopathy throughout 18 months of follow-up. Fresh peripheral blood (about 10 ml) yielded the PBMCs. There are a few counts of this clonotype. Its antigen is currently unknown. Beta-chain TCR CDR3 regions were amplified from RNA transcripts. HTBI primers were used in a first-round RT-PCR, which preceded a second-round multiplex PCR. In TCRdb, the multiplex PCR reads were re-called with MiXCR into one record per CDR3 protein. This table holds hundreds of thousands of distinct CDR3 sequences, under 25% found once.

The rearrangement links TRBV11-2 to TRBJ1-1; no clear D. Sequencing was performed on peripheral blood. The source is a woman in her late teens or twenties with stable Graves' hyperthyroidism. In DNA, the CDR3 is TGTGCCAGCAGCTTAGGTCGTGACAAGAGAGCTTTCTTT. It encodes CASSLGRDKRAFF.